The rows below give T cell receptor beta chains drawn from one sample of a study of early T cells in non-severe SARS-CoV-2 infection. TCRdb used MiXCR to reprocess the 5' RACE reads, holding one entry per CDR3 protein. This table holds 75,000 to 80,000 distinct CDR3 sequences, around 11% found once. Sequenced material: whole blood, taken at baseline. Every receptor here comes from an adult who was a healthcare worker with PCR-confirmed SARS-CoV-2 infection or an uninfected control (not recorded which). The CDR3 runs from the conserved cysteine through the conserved F or W. The D gene is left open where the match is weak. For some rows the clone size is stated as once, few or many, or as a class when expanded; others skip it.

clone size	V gene	D gene	J gene	CDR3 protein	CDR3 DNA
.	TRBV4-3	.	TRBJ2-6	CASSQGVGANVLTF	TGCGCCAGCAGCCAAGGGGTCGGGGCCAACGTCCTGACTTTC
few	TRBV4-2	.	TRBJ1-4	CASSSEQEKLFF	TGTGCCAGCAGCTCCGAACAGGAAAAACTGTTTTTT
.	TRBV7-3	TRBD2	TRBJ2-3	CASSYRGGTDTQYF	TGTGCCAGCAGCTACCGGGGGGGCACAGATACGCAGTATTTT
.	TRBV29-1	TRBD1	TRBJ2-1	CSVDRDRGHEQFF	TGCAGCGTTGACCGGGACAGGGGCCATGAGCAGTTCTTC
few	TRBV20-1	.	TRBJ2-2	CSARDASVGNTGELFF	TGCAGTGCTAGAGATGCGTCAGTGGGAAACACCGGGGAGCTGTTTTTT
few	TRBV6-1	TRBD2	TRBJ2-3	CASRNSGGGTTDTQYF	TGTGCCAGCAGGAACTCGGGAGGAGGGACCACAGATACGCAGTATTTT
few	TRBV4-1	.	TRBJ1-5	CASSHGGGSNQPQHF	TGCGCCAGCAGCCACGGGGGAGGAAGCAATCAGCCCCAGCATTTT
many	TRBV5-4	.	TRBJ2-3	CASSRERETQYF	TGTGCCAGCAGCCGAGAGCGTGAGACGCAGTATTTT
many	TRBV20-1	.	TRBJ2-3	CSAAKGGFSTDTQYF	TGCAGTGCTGCTAAGGGGGGATTTAGCACAGATACGCAGTATTTT
few	TRBV7-2	TRBD1	TRBJ1-5	CASSRLPPGTVNQPQHF	TGTGCCAGCAGCCGCCTCCCGCCCGGGACAGTCAATCAGCCCCAGCATTTT
many	TRBV18	.	TRBJ2-7	CASSPGELRLNEQYF	TGTGCCAGCTCACCCGGCGAGCTCCGATTAAACGAGCAGTACTTC
many	TRBV7-2	.	TRBJ2-7	CASRNHYEQYF	TGTGCCAGCAGGAACCACTACGAGCAGTACTTC